The 32 T cell receptor beta chains given below trace back to one sample, sequenced in a study of blood T cell repertoires in COVID-19. Only in-frame clones appear in the TCRdb table, and some are missing; sequencing was by immunoSEQ multiplex PCR. The sample shows roughly 300,000 clones, approximately 91% of them seen only once. The sample was PBMCs or T cells enriched from blood (not recorded which). The receptors were gathered from a middle-aged woman with acute COVID-19.

The J gene is TRBJ1-2, the V gene TRBV2; TRBD1 agrees at 7 bases. This CDR3 is 15 amino acids long. Germline CDR1 SNHLY, CDR2 FYNNEI. Trimming cost V 1 base and J 8 bases; bases outside gene matches: 10. The CDR3 spells CASSEGLRGLRGYTF. The CDR3 nucleotides read TGTGCCAGCAGTGAAGGTTTAAGGGGGCTCCGGGGCTACACCTTC.

In its sample, this clone was seen once. This chain connects TRBV9 to TRBJ2-1; weak D call: TRBD2 (6 bases). CDR1 SGDLS and CDR2 YYNGEE come from the germline V gene. CDR3 size: 15 residues. Trimming pared 4 bases from V and 10 bases from J, leaving 21 bases between. In nucleotides, the CDR3 is TGTGCCAGCAGCCCTAGAAACCCCGCGGCGGGGGAGCAGTTCTTC. Translating it yields CASSPRNPAAGEQFF.

The chain couples TRBV11-2 to TRBJ2-4; D is undetermined. CDR1 and CDR2 (germline): SGHAT, FQNNGV. The V gene lost 0 bases and the J gene lost 6 bases, with 12 bases spanning the gap. The CDR3 is made up of 15 amino acids. The CDR3 DNA is TGTGCCAGCAGCTTAGAGTTTGGTGGCAGAAACATTCAGTACTTC. Protein sequence: CASSLEFGGRNIQYF.

This chain connects TRBV7-8 to TRBJ2-7; 7 positions match TRBD2. This CDR3 comprises 15 residues. V lost 1 base, J lost 2 bases, and 5 bases stayed unmatched. The germline gives CDR1 SGHVS, CDR2 FQNEAQ. The chain's CDR3 is CASSLVVTSPYEQYF. The DNA of the CDR3 is TGTGCCAGCAGCTTAGTGGTGACTAGCCCCTACGAGCAGTACTTC. Supplemented by reference TRBV7-8 and TRBJ2-7, the full variable domain reads GAGVSQSPRYKVAKRGQDVALRCDPISGHVSLFWYQQALGQGPEFLTYFQNEAQLDKSGLPSDRFFAERPEGSVSTLKIQRTQQEDSAVYLCASSLVVTSPYEQYFGPGTRLTVT.

V usage is TRBV6-5 and J usage is TRBJ1-1; 8 bases align to TRBD1. CDR1 is MNHEY and CDR2 is SVGAGI in the germline V gene. This CDR3 has 15 amino acids. Unmatched junction bases numbered 12, after V lost 11 bases and J lost 1 base. The CDR3 reads CAALDRGYPNTEAFF. The CDR3 coding sequence is TGTGCCGCCCTCGACAGGGGTTATCCGAACACTGAAGCTTTCTTT.

V gene TRBV7-9 combines with J gene TRBJ2-7; a possible D gene is TRBD1 (6 bases). The CDR3 spans 14 residues. V was clipped by 1 base and J by 2 bases, with 9 bases between them. Germline values: CDR1 SEHNR, CDR2 FQNEAQ (reference sequence). The CDR3 nucleotides are TGTGCCAGCAGCTTAGTAGGGGGTACCTACGAGCAGTACTTC. Translated: CASSLVGGTYEQYF.

The chain uses TRBV28 and TRBJ1-2; 7 bases fit TRBD1. Germline V gene data show CDR1 as MDHEN and CDR2 as SYDVKM. J lost 4 bases, V lost 6 bases, and 8 bases had no gene match. The CDR3 length is 14 residues. The CDR3 DNA reads as TGTGCCAGCAGAGACCCGGGACAGCTCTATGGCTACACCTTC. This gives the protein CASRDPGQLYGYTF.

The chain links TRBV30 to TRBJ1-2, with D possibly matching TRBD1 (6 bases). Trimming left V 6 bases short and J 1 base short, with 12 bases between. Germline V CDR1 and CDR2: GTSNPN, SVGIG (reference sequence). The CDR3 is 13 amino acids. CDR3 DNA: TGTGCCTGTACGGGGGGACATAACTATGGCTACACCTTC. It translates to CACTGGHNYGYTF.

The chain couples TRBV12-3 or TRBV12-4 to TRBJ2-5, with D perhaps TRBD1 (5 bases). Trimming shortened V by 5 bases and J by 4 bases, and 11 bases separated the two germline ends. The CDR3 covers 13 residues. In DNA form, the CDR3 reads TGTGCCAGCAGTCAGCTTAGGGGAGAGACCCAGTACTTC. Translated, it gives CASSQLRGETQYF.

CDR3 coding DNA: TGTGCCAGCTCACCACGGACGGGAGACACAGATACGCAGTATTTT. The encoded protein is CASSPRTGDTDTQYF. V usage is TRBV18 and J usage is TRBJ2-3; D is possibly TRBD2 (6 bases). The CDR3 is 15 amino acids. The V and J ends lost 1 base and 2 bases respectively, with 10 bases between them. Germline CDR1 reads KGHSH; CDR2 reads LQKENI.

The V gene is TRBV11-2, the J gene TRBJ2-7, with 10 bases fitting TRBD1. CDR1 SGHAT and CDR2 FQNNGV come from the germline V gene. V lost 5 bases, J lost 6 bases, and 7 bases stayed unmatched. This CDR3 has 14 residues. CDR3 DNA sequence: TGTGCCAGCAGCCCCCAGACAGGGGGCTTCGAGCAGTACTTC. It yields the protein CASSPQTGGFEQYF.

The rearrangement uses TRBV3-1 (or the pseudogene TRBV3-2) and TRBJ2-5, with D possibly being TRBD2 (5 bases). There are 16 residues in the CDR3. Germline CDR1 and CDR2: LGHDT and YNNKEL (reference sequence). Trimming removed 0 bases from V and 5 bases from J, with 16 bases in between. CDR3 sequence: CASSQDGLALGETQYF. CDR3 sequence (DNA): TGTGCCAGCAGCCAAGACGGTCTAGCCCTGGGGGAGACCCAGTACTTC.

The chain has TRBV6-1 and TRBJ2-1; tentatively, D is TRBD2 (6 bases). The V end was cut by 2 bases, the J end by 9 bases, with 14 bases between. CDR1 MNHNS and CDR2 SASEGT come from the germline V gene. The CDR3 contains 14 residues. The CDR3 nucleotides are TGTGCCAGCAGTGAAACGTTCCCACTAGCTGAGCAGTTCTTC. Protein: CASSETFPLAEQFF.

To note about this clone: This same CDR3 is encoded by further DNA sequences in the sample. The genes are TRBV3-1 (or the pseudogene TRBV3-2) and TRBJ2-2; 8 positions agree with TRBD1. J lost 3 bases, V lost 4 bases, and 4 bases had no gene match. CDR1 and CDR2 from the germline V gene are LGHDT and YNNKEL (reference sequence). The CDR3 runs to 15 residues. CDR3 protein: CASSPPTGDTGELFF. The CDR3 nucleotides read TGTGCCAGCAGCCCACCGACAGGGGACACCGGGGAGCTGTTTTTT.

This clone appeared once. The chain has TRBV6-5 and TRBJ1-2, with 8 bases that match TRBD1. The germline V gene encodes CDR1 MNHEY and CDR2 SVGAGI. V trimming: 0 bases; J trimming: 5 bases; junction bases outside the gene matches: 5. This CDR3 spans 15 amino acids. Written as DNA, the CDR3 is TGTGCCAGCAGTTACTCGACAGGGGTTGGGTATGGCTACACCTTC. The encoded protein is CASSYSTGVGYGYTF.

The chain employs TRBV28 and TRBJ1-2, with TRBD1 as a possible D gene (6 bases). The CDR3 extends over 14 amino acids. Germline lookup yields CDR1 MDHEN and CDR2 SYDVKM. Between the trimmed V and J ends, which lost 4 bases and 1 base, there was a span of 10 bases. The chain's CDR3 is CASSYRENNYGYTF. The CDR3 DNA reads as TGTGCCAGCAGTTACAGGGAAAATAACTATGGCTACACCTTC.

The chain joins TRBV5-1 to TRBJ1-2; possibly TRBD1 for D (6 bases). The CDR3 runs 16 residues. V dropped 3 bases and J dropped 4 bases, with 19 bases sitting between them. CDR1 is SGHRS and CDR2 is YFSETQ in the germline V gene. The CDR3, as DNA: TGCGCCAGCAGCTCCGGGTGGGGGCAGCAGGGCTATGGCTACACCTTC. This translates into CASSSGWGQQGYGYTF.

V usage is TRBV12-3 or TRBV12-4 and J usage is TRBJ2-1, with a possible D match to TRBD2 (5 bases). Deletions cut 6 bases from V and 6 bases from J, with 9 bases between. The CDR3 has 12 residues. CDR3 sequence: CASRTDSNEQFF. The CDR3 DNA follows: TGTGCCAGCAGGACGGACTCCAATGAGCAGTTCTTC.

This chain's CDR3 is CASSSTGNNQPQHF. DNA for the CDR3: TGTGCCAGCAGTTCGACAGGCAACAATCAGCCCCAGCATTTT. The chain is built from TRBV28 and TRBJ1-5, with TRBD1 as a possible D gene (6 bases). The germline V gene has CDR1 MDHEN and CDR2 SYDVKM. Trimming removed 4 bases from V and 3 bases from J, with 10 bases in between. The CDR3 consists of 14 residues.

The chain carries TRBV27 and TRBJ1-5, with a weak D call TRBD1 (5 bases). The germline V and J ends were trimmed by 5 bases and 5 bases, with 13 bases remaining between them. The germline CDR1 and CDR2 sequences are MNHEY and SMNVEV (reference sequence). There are 14 residues in the CDR3. CDR3 region: CASSPRQSHQPQHF. CDR3 DNA sequence: TGTGCCAGCAGTCCACGACAGTCCCATCAGCCCCAGCATTTT.

This chain uses TRBV2 with TRBJ1-1; 7 bases agree with TRBD1. Germline trimming cut 6 bases from V and 3 bases from J; bases unmatched to any gene: 7. Looked up from germline, CDR1 is SNHLY and CDR2 is FYNNEI. The CDR3 length is 14 residues. CDR3 protein: CASRGTVRYTEAFF. DNA for the CDR3: TGTGCCAGCAGGGGGACAGTCCGATACACTGAAGCTTTCTTT. Full variable domain (rest looked up from reference TRBV2 and TRBJ1-1): EPEVTQTPSHQVTQMGQEVILRCVPISNHLYFYWYRQILGQKVEFLVSFYNNEISEKSEIFDDQFSVERPDGSNFTLKIRSTKLEDSAMYFCASRGTVRYTEAFFGQGTRLTVV.

V usage is TRBV9 and J usage is TRBJ2-3; a possible D gene is TRBD2 (5 bases). V gave up 0 bases and J gave up 4 bases, with 9 bases separating them. This CDR3 region has 14 residues. CDR1 is SGDLS, CDR2 YYNGEE, per germline. Written as DNA, the CDR3 is TGTGCCAGCAGCGTAGGAGCGGCCCCAGATACGCAGTATTTT. Protein: CASSVGAAPDTQYF.

The chain has TRBV7-9 and TRBJ1-2, with D unclear. CDR1 and CDR2 (germline): SEHNR, FQNEAQ (reference sequence). The V and J ends lost 5 bases and 6 bases respectively, with 13 bases between them. CDR3 length equals 13 residues. The CDR3 sequence: CASSARGWDGYTF. Written as DNA, the CDR3 is TGTGCCAGCAGCGCTAGAGGGTGGGATGGCTACACCTTC.

The chain joins TRBV30 to TRBJ1-1; D remains ambiguous. V was trimmed by 0 bases and J by 5 bases, leaving 7 bases between them. Looked up from germline, CDR1 is GTSNPN and CDR2 is SVGIG (reference sequence). CDR3 length equals 12 residues. The CDR3 nucleotides read TGTGCCTGGAGTGTAGCGGGGACTGAAGCTTTCTTT. It is translated as CAWSVAGTEAFF. The whole variable domain, remainder taken from reference TRBV30 and TRBJ1-1, is SQTIHQWPATLVQPVGSPLSLECTVEGTSNPNLYWYRQAAGRGLQLLFYSVGIGQISSEVPQNLSASRPQDRQFILSSKKLLLSDSGFYLCAWSVAGTEAFFGQGTRLTVV.

The chain combines TRBV30 with TRBJ2-3; D perhaps matches TRBD2 (6 bases). V lost 4 bases and J 0 bases, leaving 14 bases between the germline ends. The germline V gene has CDR1 GTSNPN and CDR2 SVGIG (reference sequence). This CDR3 region has 15 residues. In DNA form, the CDR3 reads TGTGCCTGGAATCGGGACTTGACTAGCACAGATACGCAGTATTTT. Protein: CAWNRDLTSTDTQYF. The whole variable domain, filled in from reference TRBV30 and TRBJ2-3, reads SQTIHQWPATLVQPVGSPLSLECTVEGTSNPNLYWYRQAAGRGLQLLFYSVGIGQISSEVPQNLSASRPQDRQFILSSKKLLLSDSGFYLCAWNRDLTSTDTQYFGPGTRLTVL.

This rearrangement joins TRBV7-9 to TRBJ2-5; tentatively, D is TRBD2 (5 bases). V was pared by 5 bases and J by 2 bases, with 12 bases between. Germline V CDR1 and CDR2: SEHNR, FQNEAQ (reference sequence). The CDR3 covers 14 residues. CDR3 sequence reads: CASSPLARQETQYF. The CDR3 DNA reads TGTGCCAGCAGCCCGTTAGCGAGGCAAGAGACCCAGTACTTC.

This clone was counted a few times. The chain combines TRBV5-1 with TRBJ2-5, with 10 bases identical to TRBD1. The germline V gene has CDR1 SGHRS and CDR2 YFSETQ. Losses at the gene ends were 5 bases for V and 5 bases for J; bases not matched to a gene: 9. CDR3 length equals 15 residues. DNA of the CDR3: TGCGCCAGCAGGCTGGACAGGGGGGTTTATGAGACCCAGTACTTC. Amino acids: CASRLDRGVYETQYF.

The chain couples TRBV19 to TRBJ1-1; D is undetermined. The CDR3 length is 15 residues. V lost 1 base and J lost 4, with 13 bases in between. CDR1 LNHDA and CDR2 SQIVND come from the germline V gene (reference sequence). The CDR3 DNA reads as TGTGCCAGTAGTATAGGGATACCTCCAGGCACTGAAGCTTTCTTT. Translated: CASSIGIPPGTEAFF.

As concerns this clone: Distinct nucleotide sequences in the sample also encode this CDR3. CDR3 coding DNA: TGTGCCACCAGTGATTCCGGGACAGCTAACTATGGCTACACCTTC. This sequence encodes CATSDSGTANYGYTF. This rearrangement joins TRBV24-1 to TRBJ1-2; 7 bases are shared with TRBD1. The CDR3 runs to 15 residues. Germline V CDR1 and CDR2: KGHDR, SFDVKD. The junction had 2 bases not matched to a gene; V was cut back by 2 bases and J by 0 bases.

V gene TRBV14 combines with J gene TRBJ1-6; 8 bases are shared with TRBD1. This CDR3 is 15 amino acids long. Germline V gene data show CDR1 as SGHDN and CDR2 as FVKESK. After removal of 5 bases from V and 6 bases from J, the junction contained 6 bases not matched to a gene. The CDR3 loop is CASSNRQGTNSPLHF. CDR3 bases: TGTGCCAGCAGCAATCGACAGGGGACTAATTCACCCCTCCACTTT.

The V and J genes are TRBV28 and TRBJ2-3; the match to TRBD2 covers 10 bases. The CDR3 is 16 amino acids. Germline CDR1 is MDHEN and CDR2 is SYDVKM. V trimming: 6 bases; J trimming: 5 bases; junction bases outside the gene matches: 11. The CDR3 here is CASSHSGGPGEDTQYF. The CDR3 bases are TGTGCCAGCAGCCATAGCGGGGGGCCGGGCGAAGATACGCAGTATTTT.

The V gene is TRBV28, the J gene TRBJ1-5; D remains unclear. Trimming removed 4 bases at V and 1 base at J, with 11 bases between. The CDR3 has 15 residues. Germline loops: CDR1 MDHEN, CDR2 SYDVKM. The CDR3: CASSSLKRSNQPQHF. CDR3 in DNA: TGTGCCAGCAGTTCCCTTAAGCGGAGCAATCAGCCCCAGCATTTT.